The 23 T cell receptor beta chains below were found in one sample sequenced in a study of human T cells and chemical hapten exposure. Documented time point: patch test 3, about 24 weeks after DPC sensitization. Treatment reported: therapeutic diphenylcyclopropenone sensitization with weekly scalp DPC. Using its own MiXCR run on the RACE reads, TCRdb lists one record per CDR3 protein. Counted here are under 130,000 distinct CDR3 sequences, roughly a third occurring once; the ten biggest clones make up roughly 2.5%. The sequencing here drew on whole blood, taken in connection with sensitization to the hapten diphenylcyclopropenone (DPC). These receptors all come from a man aged 40-49 years with alopecia areata. Some clones in this sample may be carry-over from other donors' samples.

This clonotype was seen a handful of times. The chain joins TRBV7-9 to TRBJ2-2, with D possibly TRBD2 on 6 matching bases. Germline V gene lookup returns CDR1 SEHNR and CDR2 FQNEAQ (reference sequence). The CDR3 is 14 amino acids. The V end lost 5 bases, the J end lost 6 bases, and 13 bases lay between the germline ends. The CDR3 region is CASSTETRSGELFF. DNA of the CDR3: TGTGCCAGCAGCACAGAGACTAGGTCCGGGGAGCTGTTTTTT. Drawing the rest from reference TRBV7-9 and TRBJ2-2, the complete variable domain is DTGVSQNPRHKITKRGQNVTFRCDPISEHNRLYWYRQTLGQGPEFLTYFQNEAQLEKSRLLSDRFSAERPKGSFSTLEIQRTEQGDSAMYLCASSTETRSGELFFGEGSRLTVL.

V and J are TRBV7-8 and TRBJ2-3, with 11 bases identical to TRBD1. Germline values: CDR1 SGHVS, CDR2 FQNEAQ. V shed 5 bases, J shed 5 bases, and the junction held 6 bases outside the gene matches. The CDR3 covers 15 residues. The CDR3 spells CASSPWDRGRDTQYF. DNA for the CDR3: TGTGCCAGCAGCCCCTGGGACAGGGGGAGAGATACGCAGTATTTT.

The chain links TRBV27 to TRBJ1-2, with TRBD1 identical over 8 bases. The CDR3 sequence is 14 residues long. J gave up 4 bases and V 1 base, and 2 bases lay outside the gene matches. Germline lookup yields CDR1 MNHEY and CDR2 SMNVEV (reference sequence). CDR3 sequence reads: CASSLYGTGYGYTF. In DNA, the CDR3 is TGTGCCAGCAGTTTATATGGGACAGGCTATGGCTACACCTTC.

The table lists this clonotype with a few counts. The chain joins TRBV3-1 to TRBJ1-1, with a weak D call TRBD1 (5 bases). CDR3 length: 14 amino acids. Per the germline V gene, CDR1 is LGHDT and CDR2 is YNNKEL (reference sequence). Trimming cost V 3 bases and J 4 bases, with 12 bases left between them. The CDR3 DNA sequence: TGTGCCAGCAGCCAGGGACGGTCGACCACTGAAGCTTTCTTT. Residues: CASSQGRSTTEAFF.

The chain is built from TRBV5-1 and TRBJ1-6; D not certain. The CDR3 runs to 14 residues. Trimming cost V 2 bases and J 8 bases, with 11 bases left between them. The V gene's germline CDR1 is SGHRS and CDR2 YFSETQ. In nucleotides, the CDR3 is TGCGCCAGCAGCTTCAATGGGCCGGATTCACCCCTCCACTTT. Its translation: CASSFNGPDSPLHF.

This chain connects TRBV7-6 to TRBJ2-2; 9 nucleotides align to TRBD2. This CDR3 spans 16 amino acids. Germline V lookup: CDR1 SGHVS, CDR2 FNYEAQ. V was clipped by 6 bases and J by 4 bases; unmatched bases: 9. CDR3 sequence: CASSPSGTSLTGELFF. CDR3 nucleotides: TGTGCCAGCAGTCCCTCCGGGACTAGCCTCACCGGGGAGCTGTTTTTT.

The chain joins TRBV5-4 to TRBJ2-1, with 10 positions matching TRBD2. The V gene end was trimmed by 0 bases and the J gene end by 7 bases; junction bases not matched to a gene: 10. This CDR3 region has 17 residues. From germline, CDR1 is SGHNT and CDR2 YYREEE (reference sequence). The CDR3 is CASSLVGSGRASNEQFF. As DNA, the CDR3 is TGTGCCAGCAGCTTGGTCGGAAGCGGGAGGGCCAGTAATGAGCAGTTCTTC.

The sample holds a few counts of this clonotype. This chain connects TRBV29-1 to TRBJ2-3; D unclear. The V gene's germline CDR1 is SQVTM and CDR2 ANQGSEA. V lost 7 bases and J lost 4, with 9 bases in between. The CDR3 contains 11 residues. In DNA form, the CDR3 reads TGCAGCGCACAGTCCGCAGATACGCAGTATTTT. Its protein is CSAQSADTQYF.

This clonotype was recorded at least ten times. The rearrangement uses TRBV29-1 and TRBJ2-1; the match to TRBD2 covers 9 bases. The CDR3 is made up of 16 amino acids. V dropped 0 bases and J dropped 6; count of bases not matched to a gene: 9. CDR1 and CDR2 (germline): SQVTM, ANQGSEA. The CDR3 reads CSVEDPGLAPSNEQFF. CDR3 bases: TGCAGCGTTGAAGATCCGGGACTAGCTCCCAGCAATGAGCAGTTCTTC.

The chain recombines TRBV28 with TRBJ2-7; D may correspond to TRBD1 or TRBD2 (5 bases each). The germline V gene has CDR1 MDHEN and CDR2 SYDVKM. Trimming removed 5 bases from V and 3 bases from J, with 20 bases in between. This CDR3 spans 16 amino acids. CDR3 in amino acids: CASSPAGTLSNYEQYF. In DNA form, the CDR3 reads TGTGCCAGCAGTCCTGCAGGGACCCTTAGTAACTACGAGCAGTACTTC. The whole variable domain, filled in from reference TRBV28 and TRBJ2-7, reads DVKVTQSSRYLVKRTGEKVFLECVQDMDHENMFWYRQDPGLGLRLIYFSYDVKMKEKGDIPEGYSVSREKKERFSLILESASTNQTSMYLCASSPAGTLSNYEQYFGPGTRLTVT.

The chain is built from TRBV28 and TRBJ1-3; D gene unclear. V was shortened by 3 bases and J by 0 bases, with 9 bases between the two germline ends. Germline V gene sequence: CDR1 MDHEN, CDR2 SYDVKM. The CDR3 runs to 15 residues. The CDR3 bases are TGTGCCAGCAGTTTTGAGGAATACTCTGGAAACACCATATATTTT. Its translation: CASSFEEYSGNTIYF.

The sample holds one count of this clonotype. The chain carries TRBV4-3 and TRBJ1-2, with 7 bases aligning to TRBD1. V lost 0 bases to trimming and J lost 4 bases; unmatched junction nucleotides: 5. The CDR3 has 15 amino acids. Germline loops: CDR1 LGHNA, CDR2 YSLEER. CDR3 DNA sequence: TGCGCCAGCAGCCAAGATGGGACAGCAACCTATGGCTACACCTTC. Protein product: CASSQDGTATYGYTF.

CDR3 bases: TGTGCCAGCAGCCAGACCGGGAGTCAGCCCCAGCATTTT. It translates to CASSQTGSQPQHF. This chain uses TRBV3-1 with TRBJ1-5; no clear D. CDR1 is LGHDT, CDR2 YNNKEL, per germline (reference sequence). The ends were cut back, 3 bases at V and 6 bases at J, with 9 bases in the middle. This CDR3 spans 13 amino acids.

J is TRBJ2-7 and V is TRBV20-1; 8 nucleotides align to TRBD1. The V and J ends lost 1 base and 3 bases, in that order; junction bases with no gene match: 8. Germline CDR1 reads DFQATT; CDR2 reads SNEGSKA (reference sequence). The CDR3 length is 15 residues. DNA for the CDR3: TGCAGTGCTAGAGGCGGGACAGGAATGCTCTACGAGCAGTACTTC. Its translation is CSARGGTGMLYEQYF.

There are a few counts of this clonotype. V is TRBV29-1 and J is TRBJ1-1; TRBD1 aligns across 12 bases. The CDR3 is made up of 16 amino acids. Germline loops: CDR1 SQVTM, CDR2 ANQGSEA. With V trimmed by 4 bases and J by 4 bases, 10 bases remained unmatched. The CDR3 loop is CSVGFRDRGPRTEAFF. In nucleotides, the CDR3 is TGCAGCGTTGGCTTCCGGGACAGGGGGCCTCGCACTGAAGCTTTCTTT.

This clonotype turned up a few times. This chain's CDR3 is CASSQSWTSGSPYNEQFF. The CDR3 DNA reads TGCGCCAGCAGTCAATCCTGGACTAGCGGGAGTCCCTACAATGAGCAGTTCTTC. The chain combines TRBV23-1 with TRBJ2-1; 13 bases are a match to TRBD2. TRBV23-1 is an ORF; its function is uncertain. This CDR3 comprises 18 residues. With V trimmed by 0 bases and J by 2 bases, 4 bases remained unmatched.

This clonotype was observed a handful of times. V gene TRBV6-5 combines with J gene TRBJ1-2; D gene ambiguous. The CDR3 runs to 14 residues. V was cut by 5 bases and J by 0 bases, with 10 bases left in between. The germline CDR1 and CDR2 sequences are MNHEY and SVGAGI. The CDR3 here is CASSERLANYGYTF. The CDR3 DNA is TGTGCCAGCAGTGAACGGCTAGCTAACTATGGCTACACCTTC.

This clonotype was counted between two and nine times. This chain uses TRBV18 with TRBJ1-5, with no clear D. The CDR3 contains 13 residues. Trimming removed 6 bases from V and 4 bases from J, with 10 bases in between. The V gene's germline CDR1 is KGHSH and CDR2 LQKENI. The DNA of the CDR3 is TGTGCCAGCTCCGAACGAGAGAATCAGCCCCAGCATTTT. Encoded protein: CASSERENQPQHF.

The V and J genes are TRBV20-1 and TRBJ2-1; 7 nucleotides line up with TRBD2. The V gene end was trimmed by 1 base and the J gene end by 4 bases; junction bases not matched to a gene: 7. In germline, CDR1 is DFQATT, CDR2 SNEGSKA (reference sequence). This CDR3 region has 15 residues. For the CDR3, the DNA is TGCAGTGCTAGAGCGGCTAGCGGACCATACAATGAGCAGTTCTTC. Translated: CSARAASGPYNEQFF.

This clonotype was detected a few times. The chain is built from TRBV15 and TRBJ2-1; tentative D call: TRBD2 (6 bases). V was shortened by 8 bases and J by 0 bases, with 14 bases between the two germline ends. CDR1 is LNHNV and CDR2 is YYDKDF in the germline V gene (reference sequence). This CDR3 region has 15 residues. CDR3 DNA: TGTGCCACCCCCGAGGCGGGGTTCTCCTACAATGAGCAGTTCTTC. Amino acids: CATPEAGFSYNEQFF. The full variable domain, in which reference TRBV15 and TRBJ2-1 provide the parts outside the CDR3, is DAMVIQNPRYQVTQFGKPVTLSCSQTLNHNVMYWYQQKSSQAPKLLFHYYDKDFNNEADTPDNFQSRRPNTSFCFLDIRSPGLGDTAMYLCATPEAGFSYNEQFFGPGTRLTVL.

The CDR3: CASSVGVGGSETQYF. CDR3 nucleotides: TGTGCCAGCAGCGTAGGTGTGGGTGGGTCGGAGACCCAGTACTTC. V gene TRBV9 combines with J gene TRBJ2-5; no clear D. Germline CDR1 and CDR2: SGDLS and YYNGEE. Trimming removed 0 bases at V and 5 bases at J, with 14 bases between. This CDR3 has 15 residues. The whole variable domain, remainder taken from reference TRBV9 and TRBJ2-5, is DSGVTQTPKHLITATGQRVTLRCSPRSGDLSVYWYQQSLDQGLQFLIQYYNGEERAKGNILERFSAQQFPDLHSELNLSSLELGDSALYFCASSVGVGGSETQYFGPGTRLLVL.

This clonotype showed up just a few times. The V call is TRBV7-2, the J call TRBJ2-3; D could derive from TRBD1 or TRBD2 (5 bases each). Germline loops: CDR1 SGHTA, CDR2 FQGNSA. The CDR3 consists of 16 residues. The V end lost 5 bases, the J end lost 5 bases, and 20 bases lay between the germline ends. The CDR3 coding sequence is TGTGCCAGCAGCCCGAGTCGAGCGTCGGGGCGAGATACGCAGTATTTT. It translates to CASSPSRASGRDTQYF.

This clonotype was seen a few times. The chain carries TRBV6-1 and TRBJ1-5; tentative D call: TRBD1 (5 bases). V was clipped by 4 bases and J by 0 bases, with 13 bases between them. Germline values: CDR1 MNHNS, CDR2 SASEGT. This CDR3 spans 16 amino acids. This CDR3 is CASSGRGGDSNQPQHF. The CDR3 DNA follows: TGTGCCAGCAGTGGCCGTGGAGGGGATAGCAATCAGCCCCAGCATTTT.